The 9 T cell receptor beta chains below come from one sample, sequenced in a study of long-term antiretroviral therapy in people with HIV. The authors ran the immunoSEQ assay, v3.0, at survey level. TCRdb's copy holds only in-frame clones and misses some; the assay was immunoSEQ multiplex PCR. This table has 15,000 to 20,000 clones, 65% to 85% appearing once. Sequencing was performed on unsorted PBMCs, taken nearly 2.6 years before starting antiretroviral therapy. The receptor set was obtained from a woman in her fifties or sixties with HIV.

This chain connects TRBV9 to TRBJ2-6, with no clear D. The germline gives CDR1 SGDLS, CDR2 YYNGEE. There are 16 residues in the CDR3. Trimming stripped 4 bases from V and 0 bases from J, with 11 bases between. CDR3 protein: CASSTRYFSGANVLTF. CDR3 coding DNA: TGTGCCAGCAGCACCCGATACTTCTCTGGGGCCAACGTCCTGACTTTC.

V gene TRBV6-1 combines with J gene TRBJ1-1; 7 bases agree with TRBD1. Germline V CDR1 and CDR2: MNHNS, SASEGT. The CDR3 is 13 amino acids. V shed 6 bases and J 7 bases; nucleotides not matched to a gene: 8. The chain's CDR3 is CASSEGAGVEAFF. The CDR3 bases are TGTGCCAGCAGCGAGGGGGCGGGGGTTGAAGCTTTCTTT.

The chain uses TRBV5-1 and TRBJ2-1; no definite D call. The V gene lost 0 bases and the J gene lost 4 bases, with 8 bases spanning the gap. The CDR3 has 14 amino acids. In germline, CDR1 is SGHRS, CDR2 YFSETQ. In DNA, the CDR3 is TGCGCCAGCAGCTTGGAAGGGCCTTACAATGAGCAGTTCTTC. Its translation: CASSLEGPYNEQFF.

The gene calls are TRBV9 and TRBJ2-7, with D perhaps matching TRBD1 or TRBD2 (6 bases each). This CDR3 is built from 16 residues. V shed 3 bases and J shed 2 bases, with 18 bases lying between them. CDR1 is SGDLS and CDR2 is YYNGEE in the germline V gene. Written as DNA, the CDR3 is TGTGCCAGCAGCGGGGACACTTCGGGGGACCCCTACGAGCAGTACTTC. It codes for CASSGDTSGDPYEQYF.

This clone was observed a few times. The chain uses TRBV14 and TRBJ1-5; no clear D. Trimming left V 2 bases short and J 5 bases short, with 7 bases between. The CDR3 consists of 13 residues. Germline CDR1 and CDR2: SGHDN and FVKESK. The CDR3 DNA reads as TGTGCCAGCAGCCAAACTTATCATCAGCCCCAGCATTTT. This codes for CASSQTYHQPQHF.

This clone was found a few times. V is TRBV4-1 and J is TRBJ2-5; D not certain. This CDR3 has 14 amino acids. The ends were cut back, 1 base at V and 2 bases at J, with 8 bases in the middle. Germline assignment: CDR1 MGHRA and CDR2 YSYEKL. The CDR3 nucleotides are TGCGCCAGCAGCCAAGTCAACAGTCAAGAGACCCAGTACTTC. Residues: CASSQVNSQETQYF.

This sequence joins TRBV11-2 and TRBJ1-4, with D perhaps TRBD1 (5 bases). Trimming shortened V by 6 bases and J by 6 bases, and 17 bases separated the two germline ends. This CDR3 contains 15 residues. The germline gives CDR1 SGHAT, CDR2 FQNNGV. CDR3 residues: CASRRPGPSDEKLFF. The CDR3 DNA is TGTGCCAGCAGAAGGCCGGGACCCTCCGATGAAAAACTGTTTTTT.

The chain couples TRBV6-1 to TRBJ1-2; 8 bases are a match to TRBD1. V dropped 5 bases and J dropped 6; count of bases not matched to a gene: 5. Germline V gene lookup returns CDR1 MNHNS and CDR2 SASEGT. This CDR3 contains 13 residues. The CDR3 is CASSRTGRDGYTF. CDR3 coding DNA: TGTGCCAGCAGTCGGACAGGGCGAGATGGCTACACCTTC.

The rearrangement links TRBV11-2 to TRBJ2-3; no firm D call. Trimming took off 4 bases at V and 5 bases at J, with 7 bases between the two ends. The CDR3 has 12 residues. Germline CDR1 and CDR2: SGHAT and FQNNGV. The DNA of the CDR3 is TGTGCCAGCAGCTGGGTCAAAGATACGCAGTATTTT. Translation gives CASSWVKDTQYF.